This is a list of T cell receptor beta chains from one sample in a study of blood T cell repertoires in COVID-19. TCRdb's table, derived via immunoSEQ multiplex PCR, lists solely in-frame clones and lacks some. The data show 250,000 to 300,000 clones, around 81% seen once. Sequenced material: peripheral blood. These receptors all stem from a woman aged 55 to 70 with active or convalescent COVID-19. Each CDR3 is given with its conserved first and last residue. Each record gives: clone size, V gene, J gene, D gene, CDR3 DNA, CDR3 protein. A D gene is named only where the DNA matches it firmly. Where a row states a size, it is once, few, many or the class of an expanded clone; other rows omit it.

>-|TRBV7-9|TRBJ2-1|TRBD1
TGTGCCAGCAGCTTAGGCCGGACAGGGGGAAGGGACAATGAGCAGTTCTTC
CASSLGRTGGRDNEQFF
>-|TRBV3-1/TRBV3-2|TRBJ1-2|-
TGTGCCAGCAGCCAAGGGACAGACTATGGCTACACCTTC
CASSQGTDYGYTF
>-|TRBV9|TRBJ1-2|TRBD1
TGTGCCAGCAGCCCCGGACAGGGGCCGTCGGAAGGCTACACCTTC
CASSPGQGPSEGYTF
>few|TRBV4-2|TRBJ1-5|TRBD1
TGTGCCAGCAGCCAGGACAGGGGGCGGCCCCAGCATTTT
CASSQDRGRPQHF
>-|TRBV2|TRBJ2-3|-
TGTGCCAGCGACAGTACGAGCACAGATACGCAGTATTTT
CASDSTSTDTQYF
>-|TRBV19|TRBJ2-7|-
TGTGCCAGTAGTATACCGGGAAACACCCGTCTCTACGAGCAGTACTTC
CASSIPGNTRLYEQYF
>-|TRBV7-8|TRBJ1-2|TRBD1
TGTGCCAGCAGCCCGGGACAGGGGGCGGGCTATGGCTACACCTTC
CASSPGQGAGYGYTF
>-|TRBV6-6|TRBJ1-5|-
TGTGCCAGCAGTCTTGACGGGGTTAGGTCTAGCAATCAGCCCCAGCATTTT
CASSLDGVRSSNQPQHF
>-|TRBV5-6|TRBJ1-5|-
TGTGCCAGCAGCTTGCTAGCGGGACCGAGAAATCAGCCCCAGCATTTT
CASSLLAGPRNQPQHF
>-|TRBV29-1|TRBJ1-2|-
TGCAGCGTTGGCGGGAACTATGGCTACACCTTC
CSVGGNYGYTF
>-|TRBV7-9|TRBJ2-7|-
TGTGCCATCCAGCAGGGTGGCAACGAGCAGTACTTC
CAIQQGGNEQYF
>-|TRBV10-3|TRBJ2-3|TRBD1
TGTGCCATCAGTGGGGGGACAGCAGATACGCAGTATTTT
CAISGGTADTQYF
>-|TRBV7-2|TRBJ2-3|TRBD2
TGTGCCAGCAGCCCGGGGCTAGCGGGAAGGGGGGATACGCAGTATTTT
CASSPGLAGRGDTQYF
>once|TRBV19|TRBJ2-1|TRBD1
TGTGCCAGTAGTCCGAGACAGGGTTCCGGCAATGAGCAGTTCTTC
CASSPRQGSGNEQFF
>few|TRBV7-3|TRBJ2-1|TRBD2
TGTGCCAGCAGCGGACTAGCGGGGAAAACCCGCGAGGGTGAGCAGTTCTTC
CASSGLAGKTREGEQFF
>-|TRBV7-2|TRBJ2-3|TRBD2
TGTGCCAGCAGCTCGAGACTAGCGGGGGGATCGGATACGCAGTATTTT
CASSSRLAGGSDTQYF
>-|TRBV5-1|TRBJ1-1|TRBD1
TGCGCCAGCAGCTCGACAGGGGGCGAAGCTTTCTTT
CASSSTGGEAFF
>-|TRBV5-1|TRBJ1-1|-
TGCGCCAGCAGCTTGGACTACACTGAAGCTTTCTTT
CASSLDYTEAFF
>-|TRBV11-2|TRBJ1-6|TRBD1
TGTGCCAGCAGCTTAGTAGGACAGGGGGGCTCACCCCTCCACTTT
CASSLVGQGGSPLHF
>-|TRBV7-9|TRBJ2-6|-
TGTGCCAGCAGCTTGCAGGGGCGCTCTGGGGCCAACGTCCTGACTTTC
CASSLQGRSGANVLTF
>-|TRBV21-1|TRBJ1-5|-
TGTGCCAGCAGCAAACGCCGCACAGGGCTAGATCAGCCCCAGCATTTT
CASSKRRTGLDQPQHF
>-|TRBV7-2|TRBJ2-7|-
TGTGCCAGCAGCTGGGGCTGGGAGCAGTACTTC
CASSWGWEQYF
>once|TRBV7-9|TRBJ1-1|-
TGTGCCAGCAGCTTAGGGACACACAACACTGAAGCTTTCTTT
CASSLGTHNTEAFF
>-|TRBV11-3|TRBJ2-1|TRBD1
TGTGCCAGCAGCCCCCGGACAGGTTTGAATGAGCAGTTCTTC
CASSPRTGLNEQFF
>-|TRBV3-1/TRBV3-2|TRBJ2-5|TRBD2
TGTGCCAGCAGCCTGTCCGGACTAGCGGGGGGCCAAGAGACCCAGTACTTC
CASSLSGLAGGQETQYF
>once|TRBV6-5|TRBJ2-7|-
TGTGCCAGCAGTTACTCAACAGGGAGCGAGCAGTACTTC
CASSYSTGSEQYF
>few|TRBV4-3|TRBJ2-7|-
TGCGCCAGCAGCCAAGATCAACAGGGCTCCTACGAGCAGTACTTC
CASSQDQQGSYEQYF
>-|TRBV7-2|TRBJ2-5|TRBD2
TGTGCCAGCAGCCTGCAGACTAGCGGGGGTGAGACCCAGTACTTC
CASSLQTSGGETQYF
>-|TRBV10-3|TRBJ2-7|-
TGTGCCATCAGTATCTCAGGTTACGAGCAGTACTTC
CAISISGYEQYF
>-|TRBV13|TRBJ2-3|TRBD2
TGTGCCAGCAGCAAATCGACTAGCGGGGGTACAGATACGCAGTATTTT
CASSKSTSGGTDTQYF
>-|TRBV2|TRBJ2-1|TRBD1
TGTGCCAGCCGACAGGGAATCAATGAGCAGTTCTTC
CASRQGINEQFF
>-|TRBV18|TRBJ2-7|-
TGTGCCAGCTCACCCGGTGGTGGGGCCACCTACGAGCAGTACTTC
CASSPGGGATYEQYF
>many|TRBV12-2|TRBJ2-1|-
TGTGCAAGTCGCTCCAAGTCCCTCTCCCCGAGCTCCTACAATGAGCAGTTCTTC
CASRSKSLSPSSYNEQFF
>-|TRBV12-5|TRBJ1-1|TRBD1
TGTGCTAGTGGTTTCAGTTACAGGGGTGACACTGAAGCTTTCTTT
CASGFSYRGDTEAFF
>-|TRBV18|TRBJ2-5|-
TGTGCCAGCTCCCGGGGGGCCCAAGAGACCCAGTACTTC
CASSRGAQETQYF
>-|TRBV2|TRBJ2-5|-
TGTGCCAGCTCAGTACGGCGGCAACAAGAGACCCAGTACTTC
CASSVRRQQETQYF
>-|TRBV6-2/TRBV6-3|TRBJ1-6|TRBD1
TGTGCCAGCAGTCAAGGGACAGGCGCTTCACCCCTCCACTTT
CASSQGTGASPLHF
>-|TRBV6-2/TRBV6-3|TRBJ2-5|TRBD1
TGTGCCAGCAGTTACCACAGGGGGCAGGGAGAGACCCAGTACTTC
CASSYHRGQGETQYF
>-|TRBV9|TRBJ2-1|-
TGTGCCAGCAGCGGAAGCAACTACAATGAGCAGTTCTTC
CASSGSNYNEQFF
>once|TRBV30|TRBJ1-6|-
TGTGCCTGGAGCGGGATAACACGTTTGAATTCACCCCTCCACTTT
CAWSGITRLNSPLHF
>-|TRBV5-8|TRBJ2-1|TRBD1
TGTGCCAGCAGCTTGGGACAGGGCTATGAGCAGTTCTTC
CASSLGQGYEQFF
>-|TRBV10-1|TRBJ1-2|-
TGCGCCAGCAGTGAGTCCGGGGTGAGCTATGGCTACACCTTC
CASSESGVSYGYTF
>-|TRBV5-4|TRBJ1-6|-
TGTGCCAGCAGCGTGCAGGGGCCGCGTTCACCCCTCCACTTT
CASSVQGPRSPLHF
>-|TRBV14|TRBJ2-3|-
TGTGCCAGCAGCCCCCCGTCGAGGGCCAGCGACCGAGAAGATACGCAGTATTTT
CASSPPSRASDREDTQYF
>-|TRBV11-1|TRBJ1-4|-
TGTGCCAGCAGCTTATTTCTTAATGAAAAACTGTTTTTT
CASSLFLNEKLFF
>-|TRBV15|TRBJ1-4|-
TGTGCCACCAGCAGATATATTGCAACTAATGAAAAACTGTTTTTT
CATSRYIATNEKLFF
>-|TRBV29-1|TRBJ1-1|-
TGCAGCGTCACCGACAGCATGAACACTGAAGCTTTCTTT
CSVTDSMNTEAFF
>-|TRBV3-1/TRBV3-2|TRBJ1-1|-
TGTGCCAGCAGCCCATACAGGGTTCTCCCAGCTGAAGCTTTCTTT
CASSPYRVLPAEAFF
>-|TRBV6-5|TRBJ1-1|-
TGTGCCAGCAGTTATTCCCGGACTGTTGAAGCTTTCTTT
CASSYSRTVEAFF
>-|TRBV6-6|TRBJ1-2|-
TGTGCCAGCAGTTTGCTACAGGTTCAGTATGGCTACACCTTC
CASSLLQVQYGYTF
>-|TRBV3-1/TRBV3-2|TRBJ1-3|-
TGTGCCAGCAGCCACAGGGGCCTTAACTCTGGAAACACCATATATTTT
CASSHRGLNSGNTIYF